Below, one T cell receptor beta chain is given with its context. Its antigen remains unidentified. The data originate from a study of T cell responses to AZD1222 COVID-19 vaccine. Libraries were prepared by immunoSEQ multiplex PCR; TCRdb keeps only in-frame clonotypes and omits some of them. Among some 150,000 clones listed, 85% to 90% were seen once. Study conclusions and caveats: Once two AZD1222 doses were given, Spike-specific TCR breadth and depth went up. Most donors were white British, females outnumbered males, and clonal diversity was possibly underestimated.

Sequences were derived from peripheral blood, sampled on day 0 of AZD1222 vaccination. This receptor was obtained from an adult in good health.

CDR3 region: CASSWGGGNEKLFF. The DNA of the CDR3 is TGTGCCAGCAGCTGGGGAGGGGGGAATGAAAAACTGTTTTTT. The chain joins TRBV6-1 to TRBJ1-4; TRBD1 might be the D (6 bases). The germline V gene has CDR1 MNHNS and CDR2 SASEGT. This CDR3 is built from 14 residues. The V and J ends lost 6 bases and 5 bases respectively, with 13 bases between them.